The 13 T cell receptor beta chains below all came from one sample that was sequenced in a study of blood T cell repertoires in COVID-19. The table came from immunoSEQ multiplex PCR; TCRdb's copy has only in-frame clones and leaves some out. The profile shows 200,000 or so clones, approximately 80% of them singletons. Input material: PBMCs or T cells enriched from blood (not recorded which). The origin of the receptors is a man between 60 and 75 years old who had recovered from COVID-19.

Only a few counts were recorded for this clone. CDR3 bases: TGTGCCAGCAGTTACTCGGCCACCTCTGGAAACACCATATATTTT. Its translation: CASSYSATSGNTIYF. V is TRBV6-5 and J is TRBJ1-3, with D unclear. This CDR3 has 15 residues. Germline CDR1 reads MNHEY; CDR2 reads SVGAGI. V dropped 0 bases and J dropped 0 bases, with 6 bases sitting between them.

V gene TRBV6-5 combines with J gene TRBJ2-7, with TRBD1 matching over 7 bases. Per the germline V gene, CDR1 is MNHEY and CDR2 is SVGAGI. Germline trimming cut 2 bases from V and 2 bases from J; bases unmatched to any gene: 6. CDR3 length equals 15 residues. The CDR3 reads CASSYVGQATYEQYF. DNA for the CDR3: TGTGCCAGCAGTTACGTTGGACAGGCCACCTACGAGCAGTACTTC.

This clone has a single count. The genes are TRBV6-5 and TRBJ2-7; 11 nucleotides align to TRBD2. The V gene end was trimmed by 5 bases and the J gene end by 1 base; junction bases not matched to a gene: 4. This CDR3 contains 15 residues. The germline V gene has CDR1 MNHEY and CDR2 SVGAGI. In DNA form, the CDR3 reads TGTGCCAGCAGTCCCTGGACTAGCGGGTCCTACGAGCAGTACTTC. This gives the protein CASSPWTSGSYEQYF.

The V call is TRBV27, the J call TRBJ2-1, with D perhaps matching TRBD2 (7 bases). The CDR3 loop spans 12 amino acids. Germline loops: CDR1 MNHEY, CDR2 SMNVEV (reference sequence). With 4 bases removed from V and 15 bases from J, the gap between germline ends came to 16 bases. The DNA of the CDR3 is TGTGCCAGCAGTTCTTGGAGGGGGGGCTGGTTCTTC. Residues: CASSSWRGGWFF.

This sequence joins TRBV10-3 and TRBJ1-5; 8 positions match TRBD1. V lost 6 bases to trimming and J lost 5 bases; unmatched junction nucleotides: 3. Germline values: CDR1 ENHRY, CDR2 SYGVKD. This CDR3 has 13 residues. In nucleotides, the CDR3 is TGTGCCATCAGGGACAGGGCCGATCAGCCCCAGCATTTT. Protein sequence: CAIRDRADQPQHF.

This chain joins TRBV4-3 and TRBJ1-3; 7 bases line up with TRBD1. Per the germline V gene, CDR1 is LGHNA and CDR2 is YSLEER. The CDR3 is 18 amino acids. J gave up 0 bases and V 3 bases, and 11 bases lay outside the gene matches. The CDR3 spells CASSQGPLDRSSGNTIYF. The CDR3, as DNA: TGCGCCAGCAGCCAGGGACCGCTGGACAGGAGCTCTGGAAACACCATATATTTT.

The gene calls are TRBV29-1 and TRBJ2-7, with TRBD1 matching 7 bases. Germline V gene lookup returns CDR1 SQVTM and CDR2 ANQGSEA. The CDR3 consists of 11 residues. J was trimmed by 7 bases and V by 7 bases; bases with no gene match: 7. The CDR3 DNA reads as TGCAGCGCCTGGGACAGTCGGGAGCAGTACTTC. Protein sequence: CSAWDSREQYF.

V and J are TRBV21-1 and TRBJ1-6; no check of the table's D call, TRBD1, against the DNA was made. TRBV21-1 is reported as a pseudogene. CDR3 size: 17 residues. Here the CDR3 reads CASSKEVSDRANSPLHF. DNA for the CDR3: TGTGCCAGCAGCAAAGAGGTTAGTGACAGGGCCAATTCACCCCTCCACTTT.

The chain couples TRBV3-1 (or the pseudogene TRBV3-2) to TRBJ2-4; D perhaps matches TRBD1 (5 bases). The ends were cut back, 2 bases at V and 13 bases at J, with 12 bases in the middle. The CDR3 is 12 amino acids. Germline V gives CDR1 LGHDT, CDR2 YNNKEL (reference sequence). The CDR3 DNA reads as TGTGCCAGCAGCCAATGGGAAGGGGCGCAGTACTTC. Its translation is CASSQWEGAQYF.

This chain joins TRBV7-3 and TRBJ2-3; 7 nucleotides agree with TRBD2. The CDR3 sequence is 15 residues long. The germline V gene has CDR1 SGHTA and CDR2 FQGTGA. The ends lost 1 base at V and 5 bases at J; junction bases unmatched: 6. In nucleotides, the CDR3 is TGTGCCAGCAGCTTAATCGGCAGGGAGGGAGATACGCAGTATTTT. Its protein product is CASSLIGREGDTQYF. The whole variable domain, remainder taken from reference TRBV7-3 and TRBJ2-3, is GAGVSQTPSNKVTEKGKYVELRCDPISGHTALYWYRQSLGQGPEFLIYFQGTGAADDSGLPNDRFFAVRPEGSVSTLKIQRTERGDSAVYLCASSLIGREGDTQYFGPGTRLTVL.

A word on this clone: Other DNA sequences of this sample code for an identical CDR3. V and J are TRBV7-9 and TRBJ2-2, with 9 bases matching TRBD1. The CDR3 contains 16 residues. V was clipped by 3 bases and J by 1 base; unmatched bases: 3. Germline loops: CDR1 SEHNR, CDR2 FQNEAQ (reference sequence). The CDR3 sequence: CASSLGQGGNTGELFF. The CDR3 DNA is TGTGCCAGCAGCTTGGGACAGGGAGGGAACACCGGGGAGCTGTTTTTT.

This chain connects TRBV6-6 to TRBJ2-5; the D gene is possibly TRBD1 (6 bases). V lost 6 bases, J lost 5 bases, and 13 bases lay in between. This CDR3 is built from 13 residues. CDR1 and CDR2 from the germline V gene are MNHNY and SVGAGI (reference sequence). The CDR3 DNA sequence: TGTGCCAGCAGACTGACAGGATTCGAGACCCAGTACTTC. Translation gives CASRLTGFETQYF.

The CDR3, as DNA: TGTGCCAGCTCTCCTACCCTGGGGCAGGGGTTCGGCTACACCTTC. As protein: CASSPTLGQGFGYTF. The chain combines TRBV18 with TRBJ1-2; maybe TRBD1 (6 bases). Germline V gene sequence: CDR1 KGHSH, CDR2 LQKENI. The V end was cut by 6 bases, the J end by 8 bases, with 22 bases between. The CDR3 has 15 residues.